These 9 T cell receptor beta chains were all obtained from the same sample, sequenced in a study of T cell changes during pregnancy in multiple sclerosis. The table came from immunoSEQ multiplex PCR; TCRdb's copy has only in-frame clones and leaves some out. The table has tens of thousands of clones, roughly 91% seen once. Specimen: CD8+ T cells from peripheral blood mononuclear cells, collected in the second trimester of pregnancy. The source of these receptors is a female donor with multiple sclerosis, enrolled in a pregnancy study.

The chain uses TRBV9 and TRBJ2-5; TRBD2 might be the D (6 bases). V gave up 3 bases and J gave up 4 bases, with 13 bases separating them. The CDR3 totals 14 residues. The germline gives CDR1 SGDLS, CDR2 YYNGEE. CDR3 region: CASSGPASAETQYF. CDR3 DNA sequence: TGTGCCAGCAGCGGACCGGCTAGCGCAGAGACCCAGTACTTC.

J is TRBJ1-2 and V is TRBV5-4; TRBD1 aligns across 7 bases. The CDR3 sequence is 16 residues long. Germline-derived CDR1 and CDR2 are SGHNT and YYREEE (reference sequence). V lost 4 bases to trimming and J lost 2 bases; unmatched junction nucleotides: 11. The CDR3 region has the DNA TGTGCCAGCAGCGAGGGCCTCGACAGGGCAAACTATGGCTACACCTTC. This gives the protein CASSEGLDRANYGYTF.

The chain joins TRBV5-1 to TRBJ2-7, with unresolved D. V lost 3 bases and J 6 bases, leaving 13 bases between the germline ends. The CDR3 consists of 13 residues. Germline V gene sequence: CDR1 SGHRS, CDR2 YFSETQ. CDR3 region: CASSSLEVSEQYF. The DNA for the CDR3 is TGCGCCAGCAGCTCCCTTGAGGTGAGCGAGCAGTACTTC.

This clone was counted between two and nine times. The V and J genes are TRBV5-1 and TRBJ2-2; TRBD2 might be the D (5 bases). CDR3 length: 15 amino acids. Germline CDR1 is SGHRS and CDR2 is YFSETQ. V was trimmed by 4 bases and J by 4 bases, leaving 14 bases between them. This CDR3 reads CASSPSGSVTGELFF. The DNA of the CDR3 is TGCGCCAGCAGCCCCTCGGGGAGTGTCACCGGGGAGCTGTTTTTT.

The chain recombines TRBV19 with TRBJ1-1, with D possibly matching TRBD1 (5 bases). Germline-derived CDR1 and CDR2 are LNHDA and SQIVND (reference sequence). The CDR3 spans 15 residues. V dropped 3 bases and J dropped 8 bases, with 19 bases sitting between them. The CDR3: CASSMKSMVEGEAFF. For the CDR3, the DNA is TGTGCCAGTAGTATGAAAAGTATGGTGGAGGGGGAAGCTTTCTTT.

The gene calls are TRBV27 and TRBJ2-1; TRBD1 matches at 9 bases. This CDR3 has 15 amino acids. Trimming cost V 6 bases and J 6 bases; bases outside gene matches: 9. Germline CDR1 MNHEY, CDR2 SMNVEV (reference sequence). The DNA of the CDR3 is TGTGCCAGCAGCACTGGGGGGACAGGGCGCAATGAGCAGTTCTTC. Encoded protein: CASSTGGTGRNEQFF.

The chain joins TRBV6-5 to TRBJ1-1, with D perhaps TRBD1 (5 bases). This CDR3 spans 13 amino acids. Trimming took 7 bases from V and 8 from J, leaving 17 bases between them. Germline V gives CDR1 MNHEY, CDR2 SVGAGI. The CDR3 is CASTLTSWTEAFF. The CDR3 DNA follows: TGTGCCAGCACTCTTACTTCCTGGACAGAAGCTTTCTTT.

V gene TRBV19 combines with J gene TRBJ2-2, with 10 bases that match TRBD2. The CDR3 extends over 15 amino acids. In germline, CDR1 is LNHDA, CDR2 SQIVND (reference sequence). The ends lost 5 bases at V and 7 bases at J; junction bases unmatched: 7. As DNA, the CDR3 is TGTGCCAGTAGTCTACTAGCGGGGCCCGGCGGGGAGCTGTTTTTT. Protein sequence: CASSLLAGPGGELFF. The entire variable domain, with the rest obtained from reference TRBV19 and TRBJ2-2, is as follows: DGGITQSPKYLFRKEGQNVTLSCEQNLNHDAMYWYRQDPGQGLRLIYYSQIVNDFQKGDIAEGYSVSREKKESFPLTVTSAQKNPTAFYLCASSLLAGPGGELFFGEGSRLTVL.

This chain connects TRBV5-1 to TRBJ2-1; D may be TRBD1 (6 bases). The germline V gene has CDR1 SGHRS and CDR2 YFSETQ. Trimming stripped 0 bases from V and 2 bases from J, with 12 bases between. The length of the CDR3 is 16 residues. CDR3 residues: CASSLEGGGPYNEQFF. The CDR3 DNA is TGCGCCAGCAGCTTGGAAGGGGGTGGGCCCTACAATGAGCAGTTCTTC.